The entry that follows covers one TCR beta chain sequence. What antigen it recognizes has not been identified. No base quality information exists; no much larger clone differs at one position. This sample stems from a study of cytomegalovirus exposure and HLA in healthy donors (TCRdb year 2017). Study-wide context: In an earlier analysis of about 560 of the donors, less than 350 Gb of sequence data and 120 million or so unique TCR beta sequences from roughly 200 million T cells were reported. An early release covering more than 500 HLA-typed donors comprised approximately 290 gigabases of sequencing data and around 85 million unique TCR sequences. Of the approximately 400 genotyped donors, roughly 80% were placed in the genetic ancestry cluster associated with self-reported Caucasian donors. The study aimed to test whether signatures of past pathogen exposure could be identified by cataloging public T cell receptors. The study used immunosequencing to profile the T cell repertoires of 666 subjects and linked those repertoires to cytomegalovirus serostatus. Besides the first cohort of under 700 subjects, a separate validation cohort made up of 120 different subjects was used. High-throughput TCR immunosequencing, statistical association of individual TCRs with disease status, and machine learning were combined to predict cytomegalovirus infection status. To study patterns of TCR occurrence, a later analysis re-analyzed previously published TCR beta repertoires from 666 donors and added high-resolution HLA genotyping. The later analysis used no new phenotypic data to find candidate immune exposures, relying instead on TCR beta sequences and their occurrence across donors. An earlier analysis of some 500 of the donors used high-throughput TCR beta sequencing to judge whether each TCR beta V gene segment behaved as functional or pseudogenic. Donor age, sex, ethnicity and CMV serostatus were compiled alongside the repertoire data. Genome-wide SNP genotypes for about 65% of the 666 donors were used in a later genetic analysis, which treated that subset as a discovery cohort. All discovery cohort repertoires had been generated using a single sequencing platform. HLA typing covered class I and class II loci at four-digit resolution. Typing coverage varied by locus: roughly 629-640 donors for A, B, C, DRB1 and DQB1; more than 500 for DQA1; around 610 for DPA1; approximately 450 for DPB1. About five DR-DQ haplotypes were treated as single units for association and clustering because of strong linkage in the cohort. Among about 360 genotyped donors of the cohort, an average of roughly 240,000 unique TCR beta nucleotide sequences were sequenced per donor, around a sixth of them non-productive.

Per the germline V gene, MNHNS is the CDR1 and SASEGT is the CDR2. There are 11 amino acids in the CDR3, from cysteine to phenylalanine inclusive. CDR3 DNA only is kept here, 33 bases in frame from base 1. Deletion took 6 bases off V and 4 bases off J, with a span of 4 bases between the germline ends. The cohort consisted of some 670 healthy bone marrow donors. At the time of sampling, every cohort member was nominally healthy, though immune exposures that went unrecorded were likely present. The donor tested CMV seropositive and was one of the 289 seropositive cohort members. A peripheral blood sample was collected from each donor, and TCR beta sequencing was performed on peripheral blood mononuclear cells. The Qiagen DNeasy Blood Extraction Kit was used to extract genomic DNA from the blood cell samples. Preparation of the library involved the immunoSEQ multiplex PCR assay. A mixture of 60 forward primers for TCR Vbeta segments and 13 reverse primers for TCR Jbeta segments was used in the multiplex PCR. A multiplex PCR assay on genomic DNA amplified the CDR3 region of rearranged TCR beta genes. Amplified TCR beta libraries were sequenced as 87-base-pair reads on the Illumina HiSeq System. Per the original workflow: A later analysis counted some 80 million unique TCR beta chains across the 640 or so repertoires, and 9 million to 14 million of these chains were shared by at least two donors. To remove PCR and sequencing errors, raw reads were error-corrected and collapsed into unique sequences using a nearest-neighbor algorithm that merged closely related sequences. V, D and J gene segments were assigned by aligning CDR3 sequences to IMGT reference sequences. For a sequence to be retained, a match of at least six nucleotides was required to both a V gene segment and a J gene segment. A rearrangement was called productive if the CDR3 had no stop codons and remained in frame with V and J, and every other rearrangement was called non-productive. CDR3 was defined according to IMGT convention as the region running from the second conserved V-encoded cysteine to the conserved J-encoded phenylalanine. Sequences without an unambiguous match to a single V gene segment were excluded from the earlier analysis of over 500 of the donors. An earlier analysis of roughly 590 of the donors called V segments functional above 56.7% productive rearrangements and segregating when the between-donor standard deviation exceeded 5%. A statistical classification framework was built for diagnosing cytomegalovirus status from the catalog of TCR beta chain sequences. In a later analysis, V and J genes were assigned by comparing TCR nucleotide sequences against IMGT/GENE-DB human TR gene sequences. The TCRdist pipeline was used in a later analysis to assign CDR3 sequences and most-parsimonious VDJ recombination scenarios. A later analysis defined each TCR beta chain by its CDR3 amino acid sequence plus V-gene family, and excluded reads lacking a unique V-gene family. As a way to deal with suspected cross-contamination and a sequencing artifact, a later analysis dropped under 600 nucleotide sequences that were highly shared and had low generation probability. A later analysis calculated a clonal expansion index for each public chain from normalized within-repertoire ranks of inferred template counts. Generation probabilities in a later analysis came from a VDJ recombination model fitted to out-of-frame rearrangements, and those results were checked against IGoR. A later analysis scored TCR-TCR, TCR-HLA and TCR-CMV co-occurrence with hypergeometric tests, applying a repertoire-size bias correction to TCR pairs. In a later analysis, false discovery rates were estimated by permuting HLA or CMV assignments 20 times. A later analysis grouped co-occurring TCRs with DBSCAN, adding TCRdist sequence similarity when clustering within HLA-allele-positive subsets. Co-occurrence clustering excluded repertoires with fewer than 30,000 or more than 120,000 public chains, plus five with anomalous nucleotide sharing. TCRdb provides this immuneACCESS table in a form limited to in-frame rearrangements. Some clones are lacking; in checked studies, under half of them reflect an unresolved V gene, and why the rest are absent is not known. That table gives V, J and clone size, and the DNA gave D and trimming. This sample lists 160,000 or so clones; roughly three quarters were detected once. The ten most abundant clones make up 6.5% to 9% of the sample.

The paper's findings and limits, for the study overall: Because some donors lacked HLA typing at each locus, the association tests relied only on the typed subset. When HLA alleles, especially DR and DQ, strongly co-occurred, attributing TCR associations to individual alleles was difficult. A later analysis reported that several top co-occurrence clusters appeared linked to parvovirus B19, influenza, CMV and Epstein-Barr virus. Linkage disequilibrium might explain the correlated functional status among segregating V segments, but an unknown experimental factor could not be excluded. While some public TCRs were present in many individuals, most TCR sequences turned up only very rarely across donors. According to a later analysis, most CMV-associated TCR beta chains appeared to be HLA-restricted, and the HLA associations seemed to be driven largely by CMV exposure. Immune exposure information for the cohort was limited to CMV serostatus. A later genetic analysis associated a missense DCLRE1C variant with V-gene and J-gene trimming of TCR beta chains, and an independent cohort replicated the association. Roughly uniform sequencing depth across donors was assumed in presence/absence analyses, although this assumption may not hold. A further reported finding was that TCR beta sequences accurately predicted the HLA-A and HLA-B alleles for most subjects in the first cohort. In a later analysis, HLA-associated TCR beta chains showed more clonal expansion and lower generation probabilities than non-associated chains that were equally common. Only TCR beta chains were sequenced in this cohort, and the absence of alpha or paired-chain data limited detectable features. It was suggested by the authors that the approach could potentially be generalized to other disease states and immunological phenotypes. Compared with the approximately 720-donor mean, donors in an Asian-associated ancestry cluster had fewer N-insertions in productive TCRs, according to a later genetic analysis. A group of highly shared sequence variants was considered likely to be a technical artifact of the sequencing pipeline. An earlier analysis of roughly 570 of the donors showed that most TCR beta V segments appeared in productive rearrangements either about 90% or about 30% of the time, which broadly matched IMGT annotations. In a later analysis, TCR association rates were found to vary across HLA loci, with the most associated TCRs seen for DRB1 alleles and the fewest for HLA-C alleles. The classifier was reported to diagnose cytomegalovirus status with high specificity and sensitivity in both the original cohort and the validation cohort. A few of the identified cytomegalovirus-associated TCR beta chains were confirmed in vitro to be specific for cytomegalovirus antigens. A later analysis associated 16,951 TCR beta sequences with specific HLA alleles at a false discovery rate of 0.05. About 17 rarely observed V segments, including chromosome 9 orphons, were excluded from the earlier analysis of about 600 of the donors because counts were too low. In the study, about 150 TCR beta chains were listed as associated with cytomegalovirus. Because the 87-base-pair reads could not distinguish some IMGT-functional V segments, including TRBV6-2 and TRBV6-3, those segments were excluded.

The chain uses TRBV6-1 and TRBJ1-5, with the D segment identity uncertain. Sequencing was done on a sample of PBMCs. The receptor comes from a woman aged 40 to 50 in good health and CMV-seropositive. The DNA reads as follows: TGTGCCAGCAGGGAGAATCAGCCCCAGCATTTT. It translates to CASRENQPQHF.